Shown below are 5 T cell receptor beta chains from a single sample sequenced in a study of blood T cells in healthy people across ages. A second about 7 to 12 cycle PCR used barcoded and J-beta primers. TCRdb processed the 5' RACE reads anew with MiXCR; each CDR3 protein has one entry. The repertoire holds some 1.1 million distinct CDR3 sequences, with about two fifths as singletons. The sequencing sample was made of blood. These receptors all stem from a man aged 18 to 29 in good health.

V gene TRBV4-1 combines with J gene TRBJ1-2; no definite D call. The CDR3 runs 18 residues. Looked up from germline, CDR1 is MGHRA and CDR2 is YSYEKL. Trimming pared 0 bases from V and 1 base from J, leaving 18 bases between. The CDR3 DNA follows: TGCGCCAGCAGCCAAGATCGGAGGAAGCGCAGCCATAACTATGGCTACACCTTC. It encodes CASSQDRRKRSHNYGYTF.

This chain uses TRBV6-1 with TRBJ2-3; D remains unclear. CDR1 MNHNS and CDR2 SASEGT come from the germline V gene. V dropped 10 bases and J dropped 4 bases, with 12 bases sitting between them. This CDR3 is built from 12 residues. CDR3 in DNA: TGTGCCACCAATAGAATGCCAGATACGCAGTATTTT. The encoded protein is CATNRMPDTQYF.

V and J are TRBV5-1 and TRBJ1-1; D perhaps matches TRBD1 (6 bases). The CDR3 contains 15 residues. The V gene's germline CDR1 is SGHRS and CDR2 YFSETQ. The germline V and J ends were trimmed by 5 bases and 4 bases, with 18 bases remaining between them. DNA for the CDR3: TGCGCCAGCAGGGCTTCGGGACACCAATTCACTGAAGCTTTCTTT. Encoded protein: CASRASGHQFTEAFF.

The gene calls are TRBV20-1 and TRBJ1-2; TRBD1 matches at 7 bases. Germline V gene data show CDR1 as DFQATT and CDR2 as SNEGSKA (reference sequence). The junction had 14 bases not matched to a gene; V was cut back by 5 bases and J by 8 bases. There are 14 residues in the CDR3. Here the CDR3 DNA reads TGCAGTGCTGCTAGGAGCTCGGGACAGACGGGCTACACCTTC. As protein: CSAARSSGQTGYTF.

This clonotype was observed a few times. The chain combines TRBV6-2 or TRBV6-3 with TRBJ2-7, with a possible D match to TRBD1 (6 bases). V was pared by 2 bases and J by 2 bases, with 13 bases between. This CDR3 region has 15 residues. CDR1 is MNHEY and CDR2 is SVGEGT in the germline V gene. The CDR3 DNA is TGTGCCAGCAGTTACGACCGGGACACAGCCTACGAGCAGTACTTC. It encodes CASSYDRDTAYEQYF.